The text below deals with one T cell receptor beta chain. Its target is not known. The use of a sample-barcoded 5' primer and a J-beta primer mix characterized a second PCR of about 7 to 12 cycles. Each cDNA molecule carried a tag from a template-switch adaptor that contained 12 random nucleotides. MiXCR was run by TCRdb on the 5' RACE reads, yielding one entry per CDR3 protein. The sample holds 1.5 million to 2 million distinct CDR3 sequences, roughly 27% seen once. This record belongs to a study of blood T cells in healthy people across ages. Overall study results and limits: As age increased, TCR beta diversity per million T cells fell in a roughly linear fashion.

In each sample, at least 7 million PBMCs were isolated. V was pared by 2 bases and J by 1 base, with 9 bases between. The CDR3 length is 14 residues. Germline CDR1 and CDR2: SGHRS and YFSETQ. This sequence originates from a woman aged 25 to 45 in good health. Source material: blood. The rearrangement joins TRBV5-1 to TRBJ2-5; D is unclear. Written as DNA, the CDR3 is TGCGCCAGCAGCTTCGCGGAAGGCCAAGAGACCCAGTACTTC. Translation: CASSFAEGQETQYF.